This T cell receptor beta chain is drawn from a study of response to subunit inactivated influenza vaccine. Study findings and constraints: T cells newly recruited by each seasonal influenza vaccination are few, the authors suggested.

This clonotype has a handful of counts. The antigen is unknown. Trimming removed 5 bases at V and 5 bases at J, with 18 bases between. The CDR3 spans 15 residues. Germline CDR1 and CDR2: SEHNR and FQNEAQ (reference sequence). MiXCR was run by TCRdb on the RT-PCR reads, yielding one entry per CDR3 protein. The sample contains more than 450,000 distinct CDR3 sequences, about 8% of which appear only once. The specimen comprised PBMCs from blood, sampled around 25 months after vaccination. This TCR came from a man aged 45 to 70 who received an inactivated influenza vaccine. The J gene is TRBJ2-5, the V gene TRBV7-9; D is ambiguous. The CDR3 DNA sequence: TGTGCCAGCAGCCTCGATGAGACGTTGGGTGAGACCCAGTACTTC. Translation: CASSLDETLGETQYF.